The rows below give T cell receptor beta chains drawn from one sample of a study of response to subunit inactivated influenza vaccine. TCRdb processed the RT-PCR reads anew with MiXCR; each CDR3 protein has one entry. The table lists some 500,000 distinct CDR3 sequences, 15% to 20% of them singletons. The sequences come from CD4+ T cells sorted from PBMCs, collected around 25 months after vaccination. The receptors originated from a man aged 45 to 70 who received an inactivated influenza vaccine. The CDR3 runs from the conserved cysteine through the conserved F or W. The D gene is left open where the match is weak. Clone sizes are given selectively: once, few, many, or a class where the clone is expanded.

abundance | j_gene | d_gene | v_gene | CDR3nt | CDR3aa
NA | TRBJ2-3 | NA | TRBV5-1 | TGCGCCAGCAGCTTGGCCATAGGGGGCACAGATACGCAGTATTTT | CASSLAIGGTDTQYF
NA | TRBJ2-7 | TRBD1 | TRBV28 | TGTGCCAGCAGGGCACAGGGGTCCCTCTACGAGCAGTACTTC | CASRAQGSLYEQYF
few | TRBJ2-1 | NA | TRBV29-1 | TGCAGCGAACAGGGAGCCTACAATGAGCAGTTCTTC | CSEQGAYNEQFF
few | TRBJ2-1 | TRBD1 | TRBV28 | TGTGCCAGCAGTTTTTCGGGACAGGCCGATGAGGAGCAGTTCTTC | CASSFSGQADEEQFF
NA | TRBJ1-2 | TRBD1 | TRBV10-3 | TGTGCCATCAGTGAATACCGGGACAGGGTAATCTTC | CAISEYRDRVIF
NA | TRBJ2-4 | NA | TRBV20-1 | TGCAGTGCTACACTTATTGTCCAGGCCAAAAACATTCAGTACTTC | CSATLIVQAKNIQYF
few | TRBJ2-7 | NA | TRBV6-5 | TGTGCCAGCAGTTACCCTTCAGGCCAGCAGTACTTC | CASSYPSGQQYF
few | TRBJ1-5 | TRBD1 | TRBV20-1 | TGCAGTGCTAGGTGGACAGGGAATCAGCCCCAGCATTTT | CSARWTGNQPQHF
NA | TRBJ1-1 | NA | TRBV20-1 | TGCAGTGCTAGAGATCTGAGACTACAGGTAACTGAAGCTTTCTTT | CSARDLRLQVTEAFF
many | TRBJ2-7 | TRBD1 | TRBV11-2 | TGTGCCAGCAGCTTAGGGGACAGGGGAGGCGAGCAGTACTTC | CASSLGDRGGEQYF
many | TRBJ1-4 | TRBD1 | TRBV4-3 | TGCGCCAGCAGCCATACAGGGGCACCTAATGAAAAACTGTTTTTT | CASSHTGAPNEKLFF
many | TRBJ1-2 | NA | TRBV20-1 | TGCAGTGCAAATGACGGGAGTGGCTACACCTTC | CSANDGSGYTF
NA | TRBJ2-1 | TRBD2 | TRBV24-1 | TGTGCCACCAGTGATTTCTCGTCTAGCGGGAGTAATGAGCAGTTCTTC | CATSDFSSSGSNEQFF
NA | TRBJ2-1 | NA | TRBV6-5 | TGTGCCAGCAGTTACTGGGGGGGCAGGCCGGGCGATGAGCAGTTCTTC | CASSYWGGRPGDEQFF
many | TRBJ1-5 | NA | TRBV6-1 | TGTGCCAGCAGGGGAAATCAGCCCCAGCATTTT | CASRGNQPQHF
NA | TRBJ1-1 | NA | TRBV6-2/TRBV6-3 | TGTGCCAGCAGTACCATCGCTAGGGCAAACACTGAAGCTTTCTTT | CASSTIARANTEAFF
NA | TRBJ2-3 | NA | TRBV20-1 | TGCAGTGCTAGCGAGGCCACAGATACGCAGTATTTT | CSASEATDTQYF
NA | TRBJ2-1 | TRBD2 | TRBV10-3 | TGTGCCATCAGTGCGATAGCGGGGGGTGAGCAGTTCTTC | CAISAIAGGEQFF
NA | TRBJ2-5 | NA | TRBV4-2 | TGTGCCAGCAGCCAAGATACGAGGAGGGCAGAGACCCAGTACTTC | CASSQDTRRAETQYF
NA | TRBJ2-3 | TRBD2 | TRBV12-3/TRBV12-4 | TGTGCCAGCAGTGGATCCCGGGGTAGCGGGACAGATACGCAGTATTTT | CASSGSRGSGTDTQYF
NA | TRBJ2-5 | NA | TRBV20-1 | TGCAGTGCTAGCCCGGTCAAAGAGACCCAGTACTTC | CSASPVKETQYF
NA | TRBJ1-4 | NA | TRBV30 | TGTGCCTGGAGACCTCGGGGAGAAAAACTGTTTTTT | CAWRPRGEKLFF
many | TRBJ2-7 | TRBD2 | TRBV5-1 | TGCGCCAGCAGCTTGGCCGGGACTAGCGGAAGGACACCCTACGAGCAGTACTTC | CASSLAGTSGRTPYEQYF
NA | TRBJ2-1 | TRBD2 | TRBV20-1 | TGCAGTGCCCAACGCGGGACTATTCACTTC | CSAQRGTIHF
NA | TRBJ2-1 | TRBD2 | TRBV6-2/TRBV6-3 | TGTGCCAGCAGTTCCTCAGGGACTAGCTCCTACAATGAGCAGTTCTTC | CASSSSGTSSYNEQFF
few | TRBJ2-1 | NA | TRBV12-3/TRBV12-4 | TGTGCCAGCAGTCACCCGTTTCTTCATAGGAATGAGCAGTTCTTC | CASSHPFLHRNEQFF
many | TRBJ2-7 | NA | TRBV20-1 | TGCAGTGCTGACAGTGGCGAGCAGTACTTC | CSADSGEQYF
once | TRBJ2-3 | NA | TRBV7-2 | TGTGCCAGCAGTTCCGGGAACCCGGCCCCAGATACGCAGTATTTT | CASSSGNPAPDTQYF
few | TRBJ2-2 | TRBD1 | TRBV12-3/TRBV12-4 | TGTGCCAGCACGAGAGGACAGGGAGGTGTAACCGGGGAGCTGTTTTTT | CASTRGQGGVTGELFF
many | TRBJ2-2 | NA | TRBV20-1 | TGCAGTGCCATTATGGGGGGGCCGAACACCGGGGAGCTGTTTTTT | CSAIMGGPNTGELFF
NA | TRBJ2-1 | NA | TRBV5-1 | TGCGCCAGCAGCTATAAATTGGAGAGGCAGTTCTTC | CASSYKLERQFF
NA | TRBJ2-1 | TRBD2 | TRBV7-8 | TGTGCCAGCAGAATTAGCGGGAGGTTAAACAATGAGCAGTTCTTC | CASRISGRLNNEQFF
NA | TRBJ2-7 | TRBD2 | TRBV25-1 | TGTGCCAGCAGTGATCGTTTACGGGGGGCCTACGAGCAGTACTTC | CASSDRLRGAYEQYF
many | TRBJ2-3 | TRBD2 | TRBV7-2 | TGTGCCAGCAGCTTAGCCGCTAGCGGGAGCACAGATACGCAGTATTTT | CASSLAASGSTDTQYF
NA | TRBJ1-2 | NA | TRBV20-1 | TGCAGTGCCGTTGACCGGGGACGCGGCTATGGCTACACCTTC | CSAVDRGRGYGYTF
many | TRBJ2-1 | NA | TRBV20-1 | TGCAGTGCAAGGGGACAATTGAGGGAGCAGTTCTTC | CSARGQLREQFF
many | TRBJ2-1 | NA | TRBV7-2 | TGTGCCAGCACCCAAGGAGGCTTCTACAATGAGCAGTTCTTC | CASTQGGFYNEQFF